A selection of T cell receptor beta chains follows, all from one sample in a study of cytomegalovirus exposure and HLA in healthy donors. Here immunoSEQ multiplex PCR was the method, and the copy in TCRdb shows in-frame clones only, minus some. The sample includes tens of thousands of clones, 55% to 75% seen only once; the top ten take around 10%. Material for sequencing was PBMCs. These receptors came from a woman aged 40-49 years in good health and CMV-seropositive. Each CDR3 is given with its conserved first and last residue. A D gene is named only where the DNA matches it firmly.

TGTGCCAGCAGCCCTACAGTGAACACTGAAGCTTTCTTT	CASSPTVNTEAFF	-	TRBJ1-1	TRBV7-3	13
TGTGCCAGCAGCGTAGGGGCAGGGGGCGTGAACACTGAAGCTTTCTTT	CASSVGAGGVNTEAFF	TRBD1	TRBJ1-1	TRBV9	16
TGTGCCAGCAGTGATTTTGCAGCAGATACGCAGTATTTT	CASSDFAADTQYF	-	TRBJ2-3	TRBV25-1	13
TGTGCCTGGAGCCAACAGGGGGCCTATGGCTACACCTTC	CAWSQQGAYGYTF	TRBD1	TRBJ1-2	TRBV30	13
TGTGCCAGCAGCTCTAAGCGTGGGAGGACCGGGGAGCTGTTTTTT	CASSSKRGRTGELFF	-	TRBJ2-2	TRBV7-2	15
TGTGCCAGTAGTGAAAGGGACAGGGTAAAGTACTACAATGAGCAGTTCTTC	CASSERDRVKYYNEQFF	TRBD1	TRBJ2-1	TRBV19	17
TGCAGCGTTGAAGATGAGGTAGCGGGGTCTTCACTCAGCACAGATACGCAGTATTTT	CSVEDEVAGSSLSTDTQYF	TRBD2	TRBJ2-3	TRBV29-1	19
TGTGCCAGCAGAGGACAGGGGATGGGCACTGAAGCTTTCTTT	CASRGQGMGTEAFF	TRBD1	TRBJ1-1	TRBV14	14
TGCGCCAGCAGCTTGGCCAGGGGCAATGAGCAGTTCTTC	CASSLARGNEQFF	-	TRBJ2-1	TRBV5-1	13
TGTGCCAGTAAGGAGGGCCTATATGGCTACACCTTC	CASKEGLYGYTF	-	TRBJ1-2	TRBV19	12
TGTGCCTGGACTGTCTTCTCCTACGAGCAGTACTTC	CAWTVFSYEQYF	-	TRBJ2-7	TRBV30	12
TGTGCCAGCAGTGAACTCAGCAATCAGCCCCAGCATTTT	CASSELSNQPQHF	-	TRBJ1-5	TRBV6-1	13
TGTGCCAGCAGTGAAGGGTTGCAGGGGGCGGGAGAAAAACTGTTTTTT	CASSEGLQGAGEKLFF	TRBD1	TRBJ1-4	TRBV2	16
TGTGCCAGCAGTCCAAACAGGGACCATGTAAGCAATGAGCAGTTCTTC	CASSPNRDHVSNEQFF	-	TRBJ2-1	TRBV2	16